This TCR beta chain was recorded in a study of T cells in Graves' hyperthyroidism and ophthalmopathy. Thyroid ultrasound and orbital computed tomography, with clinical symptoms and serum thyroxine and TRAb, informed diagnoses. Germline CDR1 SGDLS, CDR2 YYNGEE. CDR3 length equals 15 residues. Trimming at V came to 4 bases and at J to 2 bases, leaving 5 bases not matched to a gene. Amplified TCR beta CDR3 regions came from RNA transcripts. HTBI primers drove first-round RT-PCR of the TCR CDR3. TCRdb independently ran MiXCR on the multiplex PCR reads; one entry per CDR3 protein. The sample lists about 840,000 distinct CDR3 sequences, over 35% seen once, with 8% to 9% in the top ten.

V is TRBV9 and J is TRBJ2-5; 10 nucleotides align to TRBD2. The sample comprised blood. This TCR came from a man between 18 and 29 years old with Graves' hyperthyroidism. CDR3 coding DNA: TGTGCCAGCAGCCTTCAAGCGGGGGGGCAAGAGACCCAGTACTTC. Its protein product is CASSLQAGGQETQYF.